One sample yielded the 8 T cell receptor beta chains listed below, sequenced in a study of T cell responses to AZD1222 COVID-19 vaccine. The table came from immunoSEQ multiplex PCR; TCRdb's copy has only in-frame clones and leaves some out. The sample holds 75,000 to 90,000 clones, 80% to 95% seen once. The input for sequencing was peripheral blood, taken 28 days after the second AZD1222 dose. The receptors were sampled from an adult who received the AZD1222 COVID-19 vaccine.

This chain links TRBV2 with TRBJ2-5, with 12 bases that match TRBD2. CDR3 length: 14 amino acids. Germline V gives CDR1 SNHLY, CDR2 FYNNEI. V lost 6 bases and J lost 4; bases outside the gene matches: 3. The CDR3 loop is CASRPTSGRETQYF. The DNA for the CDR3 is TGTGCCAGCAGGCCGACTAGCGGGAGAGAGACCCAGTACTTC.

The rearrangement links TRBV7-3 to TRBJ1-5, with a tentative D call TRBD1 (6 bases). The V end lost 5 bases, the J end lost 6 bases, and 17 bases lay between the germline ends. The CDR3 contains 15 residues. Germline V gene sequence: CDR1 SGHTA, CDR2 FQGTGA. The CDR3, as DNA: TGTGCCAGCAGCCGAGGGGGGCAGCCCGGTCAGCCCCAGCATTTT. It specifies CASSRGGQPGQPQHF.

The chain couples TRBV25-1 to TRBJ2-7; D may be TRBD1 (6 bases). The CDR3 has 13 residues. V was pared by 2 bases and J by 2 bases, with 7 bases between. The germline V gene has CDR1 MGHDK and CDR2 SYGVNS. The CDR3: CASSEGQTYEQYF. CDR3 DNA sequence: TGTGCCAGCAGTGAAGGACAGACCTACGAGCAGTACTTC.

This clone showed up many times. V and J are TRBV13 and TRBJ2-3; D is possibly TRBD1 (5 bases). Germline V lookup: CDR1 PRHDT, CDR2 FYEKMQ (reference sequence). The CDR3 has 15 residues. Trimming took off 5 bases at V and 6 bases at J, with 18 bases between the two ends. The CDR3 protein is CASSHGRGRLDTQYF. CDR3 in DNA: TGTGCCAGCAGCCATGGTAGGGGTCGCTTGGATACGCAGTATTTT. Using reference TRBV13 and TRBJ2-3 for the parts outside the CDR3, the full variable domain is AAGVIQSPRHLIKEKRETATLKCYPIPRHDTVYWYQQGPGQDPQFLISFYEKMQSDKGSIPDRFSAQQFSDYHSELNMSSLELGDSALYFCASSHGRGRLDTQYFGPGTRLTVL.

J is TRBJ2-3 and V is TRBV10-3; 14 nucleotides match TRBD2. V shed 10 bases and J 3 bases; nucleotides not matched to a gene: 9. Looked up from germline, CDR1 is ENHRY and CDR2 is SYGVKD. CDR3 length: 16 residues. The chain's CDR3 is CATAPGTSGRTDTQYF. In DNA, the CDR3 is TGTGCCACCGCCCCGGGGACTAGCGGGAGAACAGATACGCAGTATTTT.

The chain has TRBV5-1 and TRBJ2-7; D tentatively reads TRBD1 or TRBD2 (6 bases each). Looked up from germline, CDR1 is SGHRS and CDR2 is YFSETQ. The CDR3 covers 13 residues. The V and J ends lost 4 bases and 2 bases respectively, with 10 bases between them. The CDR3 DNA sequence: TGCGCCAGCAGCGTCGGGGGCACCTACGAGCAGTACTTC. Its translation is CASSVGGTYEQYF.

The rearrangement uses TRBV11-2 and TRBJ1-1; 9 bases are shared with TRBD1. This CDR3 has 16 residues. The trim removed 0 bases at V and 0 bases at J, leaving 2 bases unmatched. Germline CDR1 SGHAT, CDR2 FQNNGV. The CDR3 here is CASSLDRDRVNTEAFF. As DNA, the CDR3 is TGTGCCAGCAGCTTAGATCGGGACAGGGTGAACACTGAAGCTTTCTTT. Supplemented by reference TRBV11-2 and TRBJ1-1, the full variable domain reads EAGVAQSPRYKIIEKRQSVAFWCNPISGHATLYWYQQILGQGPKLLIQFQNNGVVDDSQLPKDRFSAERLKGVDSTLKIQPAKLEDSAVYLCASSLDRDRVNTEAFFGQGTRLTVV.

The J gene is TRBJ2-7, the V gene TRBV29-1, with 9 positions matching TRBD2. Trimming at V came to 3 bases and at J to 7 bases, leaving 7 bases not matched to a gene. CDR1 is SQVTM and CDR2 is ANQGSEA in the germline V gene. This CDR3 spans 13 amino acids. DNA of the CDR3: TGCAGCGTTGAGGCGGGAGGGCCGGAGGAGCAGTACTTC. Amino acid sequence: CSVEAGGPEEQYF.